The following is a TCR beta chain sequence with its context. Data came from immunoSEQ multiplex PCR; TCRdb stores just in-frame clones and leaves some out. The sample has around 100,000 clones, 80% to 90% seen once. The data derive from a study of control samples from healthy donors and cancer patients. Germline assignment: CDR1 SGHTA and CDR2 FQGNSA. The V gene lost 0 bases and the J gene lost 6 bases, with 11 bases spanning the gap. This CDR3 has 15 amino acids. The receptor's source is a man in his fifties or sixties with lung cancer. V and J are TRBV7-2 and TRBJ2-2; a weak D match, TRBD2 (5 bases). The sample was PBMCs. The CDR3 nucleotides read TGTGCCAGCAGCTTAGCATGGGCGGAGGCCGGGGAGCTGTTTTTT. It is translated as CASSLAWAEAGELFF.